The 18 T cell receptor beta chains listed next were all sequenced from one sample in a study of cytomegalovirus exposure and HLA in healthy donors (dated by TCRdb to 2016 to 2017). The library was generated by the immunoSEQ multiplex PCR assay. The multiplex PCR relied on a mix of 60 forward primers for TCR Vbeta segments and 13 reverse primers for TCR Jbeta segments. TCRdb took this table from immuneACCESS and kept in-frame rearrangements with V and J called. Such tables lack part of the clones; where checked against another copy, unresolved V genes explain under half of the gap, and the rest is unexplained. The sample profile shows 100,000 or so clones; about 80% of them were found once. More than 5% of the sample is taken by the ten largest. The sequenced sample was PBMCs. The receptor set was obtained from a man aged 30 to 45 in good health and CMV-seropositive.

The rearrangement joins TRBV29-1 to TRBJ2-7; 12 bases are shared with TRBD2. Germline lookup yields CDR1 SQVTM and CDR2 ANQGSEA. This CDR3 is built from 14 residues. With 1 base clipped from V and 6 bases from J, the junction kept 4 bases outside the gene matches. The CDR3 loop reads CSVEGLAGVVEQYF. CDR3 DNA sequence: TGCAGCGTTGAAGGACTAGCGGGAGTGGTCGAGCAGTACTTC.

CDR3 nucleotides: TGTGCCAGCAGCATCGGACAGTCTTACGAGCAGTACTTC. Protein product: CASSIGQSYEQYF. The chain carries TRBV7-2 and TRBJ2-7; weak D call: TRBD1 (6 bases). The CDR3 is 13 residues long. Per germline, CDR1 SGHTA and CDR2 FQGNSA. The V gene lost 5 bases and the J gene lost 4 bases, with 12 bases spanning the gap.

The genes are TRBV6-5 and TRBJ2-3, with 9 bases aligning to TRBD2. V trimming: 4 bases; J trimming: 5 bases; junction bases outside the gene matches: 10. The CDR3 has 16 residues. Germline CDR1 and CDR2: MNHEY and SVGAGI. CDR3 DNA sequence: TGTGCCAGCAGTTTCGTAGCGGGAGAGGTAGTAGATACGCAGTATTTT. It specifies CASSFVAGEVVDTQYF.

This rearrangement joins TRBV5-6 to TRBJ1-1, with D perhaps TRBD1 (6 bases). Germline V gene data show CDR1 as SGHDT and CDR2 as YYEEEE. The CDR3 runs to 14 residues. V dropped 1 base and J dropped 3 bases, with 10 bases sitting between them. The CDR3 reads CASSLKGVDTEAFF. CDR3 sequence (DNA): TGTGCCAGCAGCTTGAAGGGGGTCGACACTGAAGCTTTCTTT.

This rearrangement joins TRBV30 to TRBJ2-3; 7 bases fit TRBD2. The CDR3 extends over 15 amino acids. Germline CDR1 reads GTSNPN; CDR2 reads SVGIG (reference sequence). Trimming removed 0 bases from V and 2 bases from J; junction bases left unmatched: 5. This CDR3 is CAWSVRRGYTDTQYF. CDR3 sequence (DNA): TGTGCCTGGAGTGTAAGGCGGGGGTACACAGATACGCAGTATTTT.

The chain is built from TRBV6-1 and TRBJ1-5, with 9 bases aligning to TRBD1. Germline trimming cut 5 bases from V and 4 bases from J; bases unmatched to any gene: 6. CDR3 size: 15 residues. Germline V gene lookup returns CDR1 MNHNS and CDR2 SASEGT. The CDR3 loop reads CASSTGTGPNQPQHF. The CDR3 region has the DNA TGTGCCAGCAGTACAGGGACAGGGCCTAATCAGCCCCAGCATTTT.

This rearrangement joins TRBV6-5 to TRBJ1-1, with a possible D match to TRBD1 (5 bases). The CDR3 has 14 amino acids. Germline CDR1 reads MNHEY; CDR2 reads SVGAGI. Between the trimmed V and J ends, which lost 5 bases and 5 bases, there was a span of 15 bases. CDR3 protein: CASSGPRGRTEAFF. CDR3 DNA sequence: TGTGCCAGCAGTGGGCCCCGGGGGAGGACTGAAGCTTTCTTT.

This rearrangement joins TRBV28 to TRBJ1-5; D is ambiguous. The germline V gene encodes CDR1 MDHEN and CDR2 SYDVKM. V dropped 2 bases and J dropped 1 base, with 9 bases sitting between them. The CDR3 is 15 residues long. CDR3 in amino acids: CASSLSQASNQPQHF. In DNA, the CDR3 is TGTGCCAGCAGTTTAAGTCAAGCGAGCAATCAGCCCCAGCATTTT.

V usage is TRBV6-1 and J usage is TRBJ2-2; 13 bases are a match to TRBD2. The germline gives CDR1 MNHNS, CDR2 SASEGT. Trimming cost V 4 bases and J 4 bases; bases outside gene matches: 6. This CDR3 spans 17 amino acids. CDR3 amino acids: CASSALAGGQGTGELFF. The DNA for the CDR3 is TGTGCCAGCAGTGCACTAGCGGGGGGGCAAGGCACCGGGGAGCTGTTTTTT.

The V call is TRBV6-6, the J call TRBJ2-2, with 8 bases fitting TRBD1. CDR3 length: 13 residues. After removal of 6 bases from V and 3 bases from J, the junction contained 0 bases not matched to a gene. The germline CDR1 and CDR2 sequences are MNHNY and SVGAGI (reference sequence). The CDR3 protein is CASRDRDTGELFF. As DNA, the CDR3 is TGTGCCAGCAGGGACAGGGACACCGGGGAGCTGTTTTTT.

The J gene is TRBJ1-1, the V gene TRBV7-8; 9 bases align to TRBD1. Germline V gene data show CDR1 as SGHVS and CDR2 as FQNEAQ. V shed 3 bases and J 2 bases; nucleotides not matched to a gene: 7. The CDR3 has 16 amino acids. The CDR3 here is CASSFPRDRDNTEAFF. The CDR3 DNA is TGTGCCAGCAGCTTTCCCCGGGACAGGGATAACACTGAAGCTTTCTTT.

The chain employs TRBV27 and TRBJ1-6; no reliable D call. Germline V CDR1 and CDR2: MNHEY, SMNVEV (reference sequence). Trimming took off 2 bases at V and 7 bases at J, with 3 bases between the two ends. This CDR3 has 12 amino acids. The CDR3 region is CASSLGNSPLHF. Here the CDR3 DNA reads TGTGCCAGCAGTTTAGGCAATTCACCCCTCCACTTT.

V is TRBV19 and J is TRBJ2-7; possible D gene TRBD2, 5 bases. The germline V gene encodes CDR1 LNHDA and CDR2 SQIVND (reference sequence). The CDR3 has 14 amino acids. V was shortened by 6 bases and J by 2 bases, with 14 bases between the two germline ends. CDR3 residues: CASSETLGAYEQYV. CDR3 coding DNA: TGTGCCAGTAGCGAGACGCTGGGAGCCTACGAGCAGTACGTC.

The chain recombines TRBV28 with TRBJ2-7; D perhaps matches TRBD2 (5 bases). The CDR3 runs 15 residues. Germline V lookup: CDR1 MDHEN, CDR2 SYDVKM. V lost 5 bases and J 4 bases, leaving 18 bases between the germline ends. The CDR3 region is CASSLGGEGSYEQYF. As DNA, the CDR3 is TGTGCCAGCAGTCTAGGAGGCGAAGGCTCGTACGAGCAGTACTTC.

The rearrangement uses TRBV9 and TRBJ2-3, with D possibly being TRBD2 (6 bases). V lost 1 base and J 2 bases, leaving 14 bases between the germline ends. The CDR3 is 16 amino acids. Per the germline V gene, CDR1 is SGDLS and CDR2 is YYNGEE. The CDR3 DNA reads as TGTGCCAGCAGCGTAAGAAATGGACTAAACACAGATACGCAGTATTTT. It is translated as CASSVRNGLNTDTQYF.

The V and J genes are TRBV5-1 and TRBJ2-1, with 7 bases aligning to TRBD2. The CDR3 is made up of 16 amino acids. Germline V gives CDR1 SGHRS, CDR2 YFSETQ. Unmatched junction bases numbered 7, after V lost 0 bases and J lost 4 bases. The DNA for the CDR3 is TGCGCCAGCAGCTTGGGGGTGAGCGGGAAATACAATGAGCAGTTCTTC. As protein: CASSLGVSGKYNEQFF.

This clone has more than one count but fewer than ten. The V gene is TRBV27, the J gene TRBJ1-2; 9 bases line up with TRBD1. CDR3 length: 14 amino acids. Germline V gene lookup returns CDR1 MNHEY and CDR2 SMNVEV (reference sequence). Unmatched junction bases numbered 7, after V lost 5 bases and J lost 6 bases. The CDR3 sequence is CASSPLWTGDGYTF. In nucleotides, the CDR3 is TGTGCCAGCAGTCCCCTTTGGACAGGGGATGGCTACACCTTC.

This clone was picked up a small number of times. An end of the junction does not agree with germline; a read error may underlie this. The rearrangement uses TRBV7-7 and TRBJ2-1, with a tentative D call TRBD2 (5 bases). The germline gives CDR1 SSHAT, CDR2 FNYEAQ (reference sequence). This CDR3 has 13 residues. The CDR3: CASSLASLTEQFF. The CDR3 nucleotides read TGTGCTAGCAGCTTAGCGTCGCTAACTGAGCAGTTCTTC.